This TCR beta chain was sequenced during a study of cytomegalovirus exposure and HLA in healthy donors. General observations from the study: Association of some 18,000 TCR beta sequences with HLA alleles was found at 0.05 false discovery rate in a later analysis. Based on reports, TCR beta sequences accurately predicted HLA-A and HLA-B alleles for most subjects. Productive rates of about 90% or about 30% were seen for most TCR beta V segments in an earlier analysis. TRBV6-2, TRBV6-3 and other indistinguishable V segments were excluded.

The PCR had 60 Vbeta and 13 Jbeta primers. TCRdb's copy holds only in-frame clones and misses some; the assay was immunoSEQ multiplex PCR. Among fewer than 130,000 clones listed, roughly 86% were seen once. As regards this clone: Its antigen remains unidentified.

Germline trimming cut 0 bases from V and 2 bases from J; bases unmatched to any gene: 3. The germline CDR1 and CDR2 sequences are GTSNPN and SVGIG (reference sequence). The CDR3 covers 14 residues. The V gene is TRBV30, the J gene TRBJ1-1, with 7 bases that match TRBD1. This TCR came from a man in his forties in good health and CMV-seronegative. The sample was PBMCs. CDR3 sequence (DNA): TGTGCCTGGAGTGTGGGGACAGTCAACACTGAAGCTTTCTTT. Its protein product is CAWSVGTVNTEAFF.